This T cell receptor (beta chain) is from a study of blood T cell repertoires in COVID-19. At the level of the study: Collection of acute and convalescent COVID-19 samples took place in the United States, Italy and Spain. From T cells, B-cell-depleted T cells, or PBMCs came the material, which was cDNA or gDNA.

Per the original methods: Using reference gene primer amplification, nucleated cell counts were estimated. The method was immunoSEQ multiplex PCR; TCRdb's version includes in-frame clones alone and lacks a portion of them. That table is the source of V, J and clone size, and D and trimming were worked out from the DNA. In the table there are under 200,000 clones, under 85% of which are singletons. Trimming shortened V by 7 bases and J by 7 bases, and 14 bases separated the two germline ends. The CDR3 runs to 13 residues. CDR1 is SEHNR and CDR2 is FQNEAQ in the germline V gene (reference sequence). The chain employs TRBV7-9 and TRBJ1-5, with D uncertain. This receptor was identified in a man between 60 and 75 years old who had recovered from COVID-19. Material for sequencing was peripheral blood. The CDR3 DNA is TGTGCCAGCAACTCAGGATTTGACCAGCCCCAGCATTTT. It specifies CASNSGFDQPQHF. Using reference TRBV7-9 and TRBJ1-5 for the parts outside the CDR3, the full variable domain is DTGVSQNPRHKITKRGQNVTFRCDPISEHNRLYWYRQTLGQGPEFLTYFQNEAQLEKSRLLSDRFSAERPKGSFSTLEIQRTEQGDSAMYLCASNSGFDQPQHFGDGTRLSIL.